The 29 T cell receptor beta chains reported below all come from one sample, sequenced in a study of metastatic and nonmetastatic thyroid tumors. Every patient was untreated before thyroid surgery. TCRdb reanalyzed the PCR reads via MiXCR. The sample shows some 41,000 clones, around 28% of them seen only once. Source material: blood. Receptors originate from a male donor with papillary thyroid cancer or a benign thyroid nodule (not recorded which). Some clones in this sample may be carry-over from other donors' samples.

In the case of this clone: The CDR3 carries no conserved terminal phenylalanine or tryptophan, so it likely arises from a read error. The rearrangement uses TRBV2 and TRBJ1-2; D gene uncertain. The CDR3 consists of 13 residues. The germline gives CDR1 SNHLY, CDR2 FYNNEI. V shed 3 bases and J shed 5 bases, with 10 bases lying between them. The CDR3 is CASSDLGIYGYTY. CDR3 bases: TGTGCCAGCAGTGATTTGGGGATATATGGCTACACCTAC.

The table lists this clone with a few counts. V is TRBV6-2 or TRBV6-3 and J is TRBJ2-7; D unresolved. V lost 2 bases and J 6 bases, leaving 11 bases between the germline ends. The CDR3 is made up of 13 amino acids. In germline, CDR1 is MNHEY, CDR2 SVGEGT. The DNA of the CDR3 is TGTGCCAGCAGTTACGATCCGTTCGGCGAGCAGTACTTC. Amino acids: CASSYDPFGEQYF.

This clone has at least ten counts. This may be a read error: a much more frequent sequence differs by one nucleotide. The chain employs TRBV6-1 and TRBJ2-2, with TRBD2 matching over 8 bases. Per the germline V gene, CDR1 is MNHNS and CDR2 is SASEGT. After removal of 7 bases from V and 2 bases from J, the junction contained 12 bases not matched to a gene. The CDR3 spans 17 residues. CDR3: CASTRGLLAGNTGELFF. CDR3 in DNA: TGTGCCAGCACCAGAGGGCTGCTAGCGGGTAACACCGGGGAGCTGTTTTTT.

The J gene is TRBJ2-1, the V gene TRBV6-1; no firm D call. CDR3 size: 14 residues. V was clipped by 1 base and J by 5 bases, with 9 bases between them. CDR1 is MNHNS, CDR2 SASEGT, per germline. The CDR3 DNA sequence: TGTGCCAGCAGTGAAGGCTTGCGGAACAATGAGCAGTTCTTC. It specifies CASSEGLRNNEQFF.

Only a few counts were recorded for this clone. V gene TRBV5-1 combines with J gene TRBJ2-7; tentative D call: TRBD2 (7 bases). The CDR3 sequence is 15 residues long. Trimming shortened V by 0 bases and J by 3 bases, and 13 bases separated the two germline ends. Germline V gene data show CDR1 as SGHRS and CDR2 as YFSETQ. CDR3 residues: CASSLGTGGLYEQYF. CDR3 nucleotides: TGCGCCAGCAGCTTGGGAACGGGGGGCCTCTACGAGCAGTACTTC.

This clone was observed a handful of times. Compared with germline, one end of the junction differs, possibly owing to a read error. The chain carries TRBV27 and TRBJ1-1; D may be TRBD1 (5 bases). The CDR3 is 15 amino acids. Per germline, CDR1 MNHEY and CDR2 SMNVEV (reference sequence). CDR3: CAISLYGGTCTEAFF. As DNA, the CDR3 is TGTGCCATCAGTTTATACGGGGGAACATGCACTGAAGCTTTCTTT.

This clone was observed many times. The rearrangement links TRBV20-1 to TRBJ1-5; perhaps TRBD1 as D (5 bases). Germline assignment: CDR1 DFQATT and CDR2 SNEGSKA (reference sequence). This CDR3 comprises 10 residues. The V and J ends lost 6 bases and 6 bases respectively, with 6 bases between them. The CDR3: CSAGVQPQHF. In DNA, the CDR3 is TGCAGTGCAGGGGTTCAGCCCCAGCATTTT.

This clone was observed at least ten times. This chain links TRBV12-3 or TRBV12-4 with TRBJ2-7; 7 bases are a match to TRBD1. The J segment lost 5 bases and the V segment lost 6 bases, leaving 10 bases of the junction unmatched. This CDR3 has 14 residues. CDR3 sequence reads: CASSPRDSPHEQYF. The DNA for the CDR3 is TGTGCCAGCAGCCCTCGGGACAGCCCCCACGAGCAGTACTTC.

This clone is medium-sized within its sample. This chain uses TRBV27 with TRBJ1-6, with D uncertain. This CDR3 comprises 14 residues. Trimming removed 3 bases from V and 11 bases from J, with 14 bases in between. CDR1 MNHEY and CDR2 SMNVEV come from the germline V gene (reference sequence). The CDR3 DNA reads as TGTGCCAGCAGTTTCTGGCAGAACCAGGCACCCCTCCACTTT. This codes for CASSFWQNQAPLHF.

V is TRBV11-2 and J is TRBJ2-3; 7 bases map to TRBD2. The V segment lost 6 bases and the J segment 10 bases; nucleotides outside the gene matches: 4. From germline, CDR1 is SGHAT and CDR2 FQNNGV. CDR3 size: 11 residues. CDR3 residues: CASSRGVPQYF. CDR3 nucleotides: TGTGCCAGCAGTCGGGGGGTCCCGCAGTATTTT.

The rearrangement links TRBV7-2 to TRBJ2-3, with unresolved D. CDR3 size: 15 residues. The V and J ends lost 0 bases and 4 bases respectively, with 11 bases between them. The V gene's germline CDR1 is SGHTA and CDR2 FQGNSA. The CDR3 region has the DNA TGTGCCAGCAGCTTAGCAGTCGCCATGTCAGATACGCAGTATTTT. Its protein is CASSLAVAMSDTQYF.

The chain couples TRBV20-1 to TRBJ1-6, with a tentative D call TRBD1 (5 bases). This CDR3 spans 17 amino acids. From germline, CDR1 is DFQATT and CDR2 SNEGSKA (reference sequence). Trimming removed 5 bases from V and 1 base from J, with 18 bases in between. CDR3 in DNA: TGCAGTGCTGGGGGGAGGCAGGGAAGGTCCTATAATTCACCCCTCCACTTT. Protein sequence: CSAGGRQGRSYNSPLHF.

This clone appeared many times. A much larger clone is a single base away; this may be a read error. Other DNA sequences in this specimen translate into the identical CDR3. This rearrangement joins TRBV13 to TRBJ2-7; 8 bases fit TRBD1. Germline lookup yields CDR1 PRHDT and CDR2 FYEKMQ (reference sequence). There are 17 residues in the CDR3. The CDR3 sequence: CASSLDGAAGGFYEQYF. The CDR3 DNA is TGTGCCAGCAGCTTAGATGGGGCGGCAGGGGGCTTCTACGAACAGTACTTC.

This rearrangement joins TRBV18 to TRBJ2-1; 7 bases map to TRBD2. The J segment lost 3 bases and the V segment lost 6 bases, leaving 8 bases of the junction unmatched. The CDR3 runs to 15 residues. The V gene's germline CDR1 is KGHSH and CDR2 LQKENI. DNA for the CDR3: TGTGCCAGCTCTCCCCGGGGAGGGGACTACAATGAGCAGTTCTTC. Its translation: CASSPRGGDYNEQFF.

This clone was recorded many times. This chain connects TRBV6-1 to TRBJ2-4, with TRBD2 as a possible D gene (5 bases). V gave up 6 bases and J gave up 8 bases, with 17 bases separating them. The CDR3 sequence is 14 residues long. Germline lookup yields CDR1 MNHNS and CDR2 SASEGT. This chain's CDR3 is CASRTGNGVDIQYF. DNA of the CDR3: TGTGCCAGCAGAACCGGGAATGGAGTGGACATTCAGTACTTC.

Many counts were recorded for this clone. The chain carries TRBV9 and TRBJ2-1, with a possible D match to TRBD2 (6 bases). This CDR3 is 15 amino acids long. The V gene lost 4 bases and the J gene lost 2 bases, with 13 bases spanning the gap. Germline V CDR1 and CDR2: SGDLS, YYNGEE. CDR3 region: CASSPRDFPYNEQFF. As DNA, the CDR3 is TGTGCCAGCAGCCCCCGGGACTTTCCCTACAATGAGCAGTTCTTC.

About this clone itself: This may be a read error: a much more frequent sequence differs by one nucleotide. This rearrangement joins TRBV19 to TRBJ1-5; D ambiguous. Trimming removed 7 bases from V and 7 bases from J, with 14 bases in between. CDR1 is LNHDA, CDR2 SQIVND, per germline (reference sequence). This CDR3 is 13 amino acids long. The CDR3 bases are TGTGCCAGTATCATTGCCGGTGGGCAGCCCCAGCATTTT. Translating gives CASIIAGGQPQHF.

This clone is labeled as medium-sized. The V and J genes are TRBV11-2 and TRBJ1-2; D is unresolved. Trimming pared 5 bases from V and 5 bases from J, leaving 12 bases between. The CDR3 totals 13 residues. Germline V gene lookup returns CDR1 SGHAT and CDR2 FQNNGV. CDR3 sequence: CASSPDDPYGYTF. The CDR3 nucleotides read TGTGCCAGCAGCCCCGACGACCCTTATGGCTACACCTTC.

This clone was observed many times. The chain uses TRBV28 and TRBJ1-6, with D perhaps TRBD1 (5 bases). The CDR3 totals 16 residues. Germline V lookup: CDR1 MDHEN, CDR2 SYDVKM. Trimming took off 2 bases at V and 7 bases at J, with 15 bases between the two ends. In DNA, the CDR3 is TGTGCCAGCAGTTTAGATCCGGACACCCGGAATTCACCCCTCCACTTT. Residues: CASSLDPDTRNSPLHF.

This clone was observed at least ten times. V and J are TRBV6-4 and TRBJ2-3; the D is unclear. The CDR3 contains 14 residues. The germline V and J ends were trimmed by 4 bases and 4 bases, with 12 bases remaining between them. Germline CDR1 and CDR2: MRHNA and SNTAGT. CDR3 sequence reads: CASSGAGSADTQYF. In DNA, the CDR3 is TGTGCCAGCAGTGGGGCAGGCAGTGCAGATACGCAGTATTTT.

In DNA, the CDR3 is TGTGCCAGCAGCCTGTCTAGCGGGAAGGCCAACGAGCAGTACTTC. Translation gives CASSLSSGKANEQYF. V usage is TRBV11-2 and J usage is TRBJ2-7, with 9 positions matching TRBD2. Looked up from germline, CDR1 is SGHAT and CDR2 is FQNNGV. This CDR3 has 15 amino acids. V shed 5 bases and J 5 bases; nucleotides not matched to a gene: 10.

There are a few counts of this clone. CDR3 sequence: CASSDGGGNEQFF. The CDR3 region has the DNA TGTGCCAGCAGTGATGGGGGAGGAAATGAGCAGTTCTTC. V is TRBV6-1 and J is TRBJ2-1, with D possibly TRBD2 on 6 matching bases. The CDR3 is 13 amino acids. The germline V gene encodes CDR1 MNHNS and CDR2 SASEGT. V dropped 3 bases and J dropped 7 bases, with 10 bases sitting between them.

This chain connects TRBV6-6 to TRBJ2-7; D might be TRBD2 (5 bases). V lost 4 bases and J 3 bases, leaving 19 bases between the germline ends. The CDR3 is made up of 16 amino acids. Looked up from germline, CDR1 is MNHNY and CDR2 is SVGAGI (reference sequence). The CDR3: CASSSSPRVTLYEQYF. The CDR3, as DNA: TGTGCCAGCAGTTCATCACCGAGGGTAACCCTCTACGAGCAGTACTTC.

The V call is TRBV11-2, the J call TRBJ2-3; D ambiguous. Germline assignment: CDR1 SGHAT and CDR2 FQNNGV. The CDR3 sequence is 18 residues long. The V end was cut by 1 base, the J end by 0 bases, with 17 bases between. The CDR3 DNA follows: TGTGCCAGCAGCTTAGGTTCCTCAAGTATGGCAAGCACAGATACGCAGTATTTT. Encoded protein: CASSLGSSSMASTDTQYF.

The J gene is TRBJ2-3, the V gene TRBV28; the D is unclear. V lost 6 bases to trimming and J lost 2 bases, with 18 bases between them. The CDR3 is 16 amino acids. Germline assignment: CDR1 MDHEN and CDR2 SYDVKM. The CDR3 sequence is CASSPIPDPITDTQYF. In DNA, the CDR3 is TGTGCCAGCAGCCCTATTCCAGACCCAATCACAGATACGCAGTATTTT.

By proportion, this clone is medium-sized. The chain employs TRBV2 and TRBJ2-7, with D hard to call. Trimming removed 4 bases from V and 0 bases from J, with 28 bases in between. The CDR3 is 20 amino acids. The germline gives CDR1 SNHLY, CDR2 FYNNEI. The CDR3 nucleotides are TGTGCCAGCAGTGCCACACGTTCCCAAGGGCGGCTCATCGGCTCCTACGAGCAGTACTTC. Its protein is CASSATRSQGRLIGSYEQYF.

This clone was detected a few times. V gene TRBV6-1 combines with J gene TRBJ2-7, with D perhaps given as TRBD1 or TRBD2 (5 bases each). Germline V lookup: CDR1 MNHNS, CDR2 SASEGT. V was trimmed by 8 bases and J by 1 base, leaving 9 bases between them. This CDR3 is 12 amino acids long. In DNA, the CDR3 is TGTGCCAGCTCCAGGGAGTCCTACGAGCAGTACTTC. Encoded protein: CASSRESYEQYF.

As for this clone: This is likely a read error, given that the CDR3 carries no conserved phenylalanine or tryptophan at its end. Because the CDR3's place on the DNA is in doubt, the DNA is left out and the CDR3 is given as listed by TCRdb. The rearrangement links TRBV12-3 or TRBV12-4 to TRBJ1-3; the table's D call TRBD1 went unverified against the DNA. The CDR3 region is 16 residues in length, termini included. The CDR3 protein is CASSFGQGGFGNTIYV.

There are a few counts of this clone. The rearrangement links TRBV6-2 or TRBV6-3 to TRBJ1-5; tentatively, D is TRBD1 (6 bases). This CDR3 is built from 16 residues. Germline CDR1 MNHEY, CDR2 SVGEGT. V lost 4 bases, J lost 0 bases, and 13 bases lay in between. The DNA for the CDR3 is TGTGCCAGCAGTTCTTCCAGGGGTAGTAGCAATCAGCCCCAGCATTTT. It codes for CASSSSRGSSNQPQHF.